These T cell receptor beta chains were read from a single sample in a study of identical twins. TCRdb called the 5' RACE reads again in MiXCR, with one record for every CDR3 protein. The table shows approximately 230,000 distinct CDR3 sequences, with 6% to 7% occurring only once. In addition, the sample was reused for a study of T cells expressing NK-cell markers.

Sequencing input: CD8+ T cells sorted from blood. The receptor set was obtained from a woman younger than 30 in good health. Each CDR3 is given with its conserved first and last residue. The order of the fields is D gene, V gene, CDR3 protein. A D gene is named only where the DNA matches it firmly.

NA,TRBV7-9,CASSLERETQYF
NA,TRBV7-6,CASSFIHNEQFF
TRBD2,TRBV27,CASSPVSGSIAYEQYF
NA,TRBV6-1,CASTFSSAGETQYF
TRBD1,TRBV12-3/TRBV12-4,CASSASDRVSQPQHF
NA,TRBV5-1,CASSTDSIAYEQYF
NA,TRBV20-1,CSAPLTDTQYF
NA,TRBV15,CATSRGMGRSPEAFF
NA,TRBV12-3/TRBV12-4,CASSLVAYLNTGELFF
NA,TRBV4-3,CASSLQTPSSTEAFF
TRBD2,TRBV10-3,CAISETLAELNYEQYF
NA,TRBV4-1,CASSQASRARQYSQYF
NA,TRBV30,CAGLDSANEQFF
NA,TRBV27,CASSFEGRAFF
NA,TRBV7-9,CASSPQGSSYNSPLHF
TRBD1,TRBV10-3,CAISKLLDRGFDEQYF
NA,TRBV29-1,CSVGFARYEQYF
NA,TRBV25-1,CASSEDWSYNEQFF
TRBD1,TRBV5-1,CASSRTGTALPYEQYF
TRBD1,TRBV7-9,CASSLVNRGRDEQFF
TRBD1,TRBV12-3/TRBV12-4,CASSSTRDRGETQYF
NA,TRBV27,CASSLLAAPYEQYF
TRBD1,TRBV4-1,CASSQEGTGGDETQYF
NA,TRBV7-2,CASSLTGYSYNEQFF
NA,TRBV3-1,CASSREGRAGYTF
NA,TRBV3-1,CASSLSRGGGTEAFF
NA,TRBV4-2,CASSQEAKGRANVLTF
NA,TRBV7-9,CASSLVEDYTF
NA,TRBV6-1,CASSSVSGANVLTF
TRBD1,TRBV27,CASSPGTGVGYTF
NA,TRBV29-1,CSVEEGHSSGANVLTF
TRBD1,TRBV20-1,CSARLGQDLYF
NA,TRBV7-6,CASSADAGDEKLFF
NA,TRBV3-1,CASSQDLGYLGPDLTQYF
TRBD1,TRBV5-1,CASSSSGAGGPDTEAFF
NA,TRBV7-9,CASTSTEAYNEQFF
NA,TRBV12-3/TRBV12-4,CASTNGGDEQYF
TRBD2,TRBV11-2,CASSLGRGLAQDTQYF